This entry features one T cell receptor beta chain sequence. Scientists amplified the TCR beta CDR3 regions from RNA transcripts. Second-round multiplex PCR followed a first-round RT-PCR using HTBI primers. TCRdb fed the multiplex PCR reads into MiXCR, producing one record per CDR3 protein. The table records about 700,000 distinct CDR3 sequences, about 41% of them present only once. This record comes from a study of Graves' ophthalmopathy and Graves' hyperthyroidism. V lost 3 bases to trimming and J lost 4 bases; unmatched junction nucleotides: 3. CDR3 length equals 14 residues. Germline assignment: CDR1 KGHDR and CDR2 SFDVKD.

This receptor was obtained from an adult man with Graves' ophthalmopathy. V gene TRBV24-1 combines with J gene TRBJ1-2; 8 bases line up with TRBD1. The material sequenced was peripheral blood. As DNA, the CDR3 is TGTGCCACCAGTGATGGACAGGGACCCTATGGCTACACCTTC. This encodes CATSDGQGPYGYTF.